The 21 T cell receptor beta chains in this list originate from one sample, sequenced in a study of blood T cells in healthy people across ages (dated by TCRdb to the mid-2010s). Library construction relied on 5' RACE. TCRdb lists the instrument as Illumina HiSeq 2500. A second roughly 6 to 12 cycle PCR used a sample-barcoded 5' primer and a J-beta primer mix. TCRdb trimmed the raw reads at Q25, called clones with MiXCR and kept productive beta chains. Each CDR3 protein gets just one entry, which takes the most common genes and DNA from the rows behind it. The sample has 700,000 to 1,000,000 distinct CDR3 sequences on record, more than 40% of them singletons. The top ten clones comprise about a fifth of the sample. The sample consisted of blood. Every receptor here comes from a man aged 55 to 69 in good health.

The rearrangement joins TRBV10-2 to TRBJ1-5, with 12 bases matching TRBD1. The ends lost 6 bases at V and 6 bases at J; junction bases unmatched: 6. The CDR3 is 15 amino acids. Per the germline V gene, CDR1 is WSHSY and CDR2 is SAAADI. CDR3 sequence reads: CASRPGQGAAQPQHF. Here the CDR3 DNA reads TGCGCCAGCAGGCCGGGACAGGGGGCGGCTCAGCCCCAGCATTTT.

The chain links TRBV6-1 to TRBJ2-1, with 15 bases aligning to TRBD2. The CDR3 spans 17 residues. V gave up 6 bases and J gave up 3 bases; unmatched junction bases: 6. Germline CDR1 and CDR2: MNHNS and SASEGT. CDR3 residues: CASSRGTSGRNYNEQFF. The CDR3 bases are TGTGCCAGCAGCCGCGGGACTAGCGGGAGGAACTACAATGAGCAGTTCTTC.

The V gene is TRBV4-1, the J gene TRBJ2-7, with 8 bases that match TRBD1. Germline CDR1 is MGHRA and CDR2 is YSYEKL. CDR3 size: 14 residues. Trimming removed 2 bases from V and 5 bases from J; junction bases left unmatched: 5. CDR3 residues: CASSQNQGADEQYF. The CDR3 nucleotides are TGCGCCAGCAGCCAAAATCAGGGGGCCGACGAGCAGTACTTC.

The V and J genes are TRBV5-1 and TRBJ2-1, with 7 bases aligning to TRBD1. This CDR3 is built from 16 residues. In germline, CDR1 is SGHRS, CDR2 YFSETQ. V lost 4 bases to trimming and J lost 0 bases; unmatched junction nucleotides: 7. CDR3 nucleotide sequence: TGCGCCAGCAGCACCGGGACAGCCCTCTCCTACAATGAGCAGTTCTTC. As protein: CASSTGTALSYNEQFF.

The CDR3 sequence: CASSPGTGPNYGYTF. The CDR3 DNA sequence: TGTGCCAGCAGCCCCGGGACTGGACCTAACTATGGCTACACCTTC. The chain joins TRBV7-9 to TRBJ1-2; a weak D match, TRBD1 (5 bases). CDR1 and CDR2 (germline): SEHNR, FQNEAQ (reference sequence). V shed 5 bases and J shed 0 bases, with 13 bases lying between them. The CDR3 runs 15 residues.

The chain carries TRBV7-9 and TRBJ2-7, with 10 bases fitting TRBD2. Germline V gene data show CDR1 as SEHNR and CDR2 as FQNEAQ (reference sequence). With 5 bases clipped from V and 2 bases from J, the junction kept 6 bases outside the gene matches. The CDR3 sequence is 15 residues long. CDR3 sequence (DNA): TGTGCCAGCAGCACACTAGCGGGGACCACCTACGAGCAGTACTTC. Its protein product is CASSTLAGTTYEQYF.

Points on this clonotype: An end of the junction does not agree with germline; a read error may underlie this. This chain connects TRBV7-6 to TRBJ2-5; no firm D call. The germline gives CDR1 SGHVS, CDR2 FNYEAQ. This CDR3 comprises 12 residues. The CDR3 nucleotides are TGTGTCAGCAGCCCCGTGGCTGAGACCCAGTACTTC. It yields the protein CVSSPVAETQYF.

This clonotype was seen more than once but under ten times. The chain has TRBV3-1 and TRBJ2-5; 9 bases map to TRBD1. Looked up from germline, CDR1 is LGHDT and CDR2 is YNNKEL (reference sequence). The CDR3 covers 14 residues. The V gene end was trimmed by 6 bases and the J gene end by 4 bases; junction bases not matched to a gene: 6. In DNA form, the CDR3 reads TGTGCCAGCAGGTGGACAGGGGAAGGAGAGACCCAGTACTTC. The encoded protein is CASRWTGEGETQYF.

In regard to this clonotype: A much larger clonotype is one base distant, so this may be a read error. CDR3 amino acids: CSAGTSGTDLTDTQYF. The CDR3 DNA is TGCAGTGCTGGAACCTCTGGGACGGACCTCACAGATACGCAGTATTTT. The chain links TRBV20-1 to TRBJ2-3, with D possibly being TRBD1 or TRBD2 (5 bases each). V lost 5 bases and J lost 2, with 20 bases in between. The CDR3 totals 16 residues. Germline CDR1 and CDR2: DFQATT and SNEGSKA (reference sequence).

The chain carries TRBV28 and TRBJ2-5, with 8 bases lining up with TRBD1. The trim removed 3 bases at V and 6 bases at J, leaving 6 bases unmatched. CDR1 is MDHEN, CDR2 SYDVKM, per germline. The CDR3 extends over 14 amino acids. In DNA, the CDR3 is TGTGCCAGCAGTTTTTCAGGGGGCGGGAAGACCCAGTACTTC. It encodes CASSFSGGGKTQYF.

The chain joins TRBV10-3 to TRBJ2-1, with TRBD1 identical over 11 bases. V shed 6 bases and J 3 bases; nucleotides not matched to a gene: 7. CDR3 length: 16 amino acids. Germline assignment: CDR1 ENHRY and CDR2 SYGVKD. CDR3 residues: CAISRTGGSLYNEQFF. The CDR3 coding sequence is TGTGCCATCAGCCGGACAGGGGGCTCCCTCTACAATGAGCAGTTCTTC.

CDR3 protein: CASSFSENNEQYF. The CDR3 nucleotides are TGTGCCAGCAGTTTCTCCGAGAACAATGAGCAGTACTTC. The chain employs TRBV12-3 or TRBV12-4 and TRBJ2-7; unclear D gene. Trimming removed 3 bases at V and 7 bases at J, with 13 bases between. The CDR3 runs 13 residues.

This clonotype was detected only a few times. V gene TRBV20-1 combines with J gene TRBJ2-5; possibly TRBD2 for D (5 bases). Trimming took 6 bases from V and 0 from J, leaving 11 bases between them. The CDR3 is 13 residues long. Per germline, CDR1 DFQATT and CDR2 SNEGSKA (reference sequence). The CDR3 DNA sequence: TGCAGTGCAGACCCGACTAACCAAGAGACCCAGTACTTC. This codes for CSADPTNQETQYF.

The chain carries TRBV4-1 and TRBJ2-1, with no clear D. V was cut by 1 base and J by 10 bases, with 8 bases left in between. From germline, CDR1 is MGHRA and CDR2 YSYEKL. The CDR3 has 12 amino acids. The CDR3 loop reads CASSQAVEEQFF. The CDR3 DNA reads TGCGCCAGCAGCCAAGCCGTTGAAGAGCAGTTCTTC.

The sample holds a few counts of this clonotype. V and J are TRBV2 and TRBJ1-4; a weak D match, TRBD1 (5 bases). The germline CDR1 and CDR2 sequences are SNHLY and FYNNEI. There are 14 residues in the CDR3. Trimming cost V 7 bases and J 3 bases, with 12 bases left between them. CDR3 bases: TGTGCCAGCAACAAGGGGTCACCTAATGAAAAACTGTTTTTT. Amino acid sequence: CASNKGSPNEKLFF.

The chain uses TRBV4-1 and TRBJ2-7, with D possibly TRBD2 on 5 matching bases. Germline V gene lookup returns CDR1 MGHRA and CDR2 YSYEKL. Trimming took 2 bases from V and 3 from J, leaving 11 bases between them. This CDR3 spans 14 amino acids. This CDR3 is CASSQHLRDYEQYF. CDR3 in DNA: TGCGCCAGCAGCCAACATCTTCGGGACTACGAGCAGTACTTC.

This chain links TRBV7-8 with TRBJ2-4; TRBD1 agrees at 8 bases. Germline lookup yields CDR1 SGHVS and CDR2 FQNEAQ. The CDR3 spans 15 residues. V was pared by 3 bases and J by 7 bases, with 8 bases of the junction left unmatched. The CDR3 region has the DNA TGTGCCAGCAGCTTTGGTGGACAGGGAAGGAACATTCAGTACTTC. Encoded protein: CASSFGGQGRNIQYF.

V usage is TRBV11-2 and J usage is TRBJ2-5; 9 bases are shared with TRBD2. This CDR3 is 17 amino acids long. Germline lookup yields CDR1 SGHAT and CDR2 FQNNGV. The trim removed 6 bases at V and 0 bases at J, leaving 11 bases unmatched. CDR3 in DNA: TGTGCCAGCAGTCTTGGAGTAGCGGGGGCGTACCAAGAGACCCAGTACTTC. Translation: CASSLGVAGAYQETQYF.

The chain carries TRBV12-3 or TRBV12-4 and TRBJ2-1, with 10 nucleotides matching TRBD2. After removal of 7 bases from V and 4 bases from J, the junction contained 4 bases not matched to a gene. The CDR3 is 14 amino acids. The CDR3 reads CASKGLAAYNEQFF. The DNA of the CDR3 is TGTGCCAGCAAAGGACTAGCGGCTTACAATGAGCAGTTCTTC.

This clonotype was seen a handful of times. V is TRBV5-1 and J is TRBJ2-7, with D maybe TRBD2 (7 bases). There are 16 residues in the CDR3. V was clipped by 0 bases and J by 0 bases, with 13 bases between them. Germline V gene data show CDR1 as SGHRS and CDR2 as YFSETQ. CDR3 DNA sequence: TGCGCCAGCAGCTTGGCGGGGGGCAGTTCCTCCTACGAGCAGTACTTC. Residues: CASSLAGGSSSYEQYF.

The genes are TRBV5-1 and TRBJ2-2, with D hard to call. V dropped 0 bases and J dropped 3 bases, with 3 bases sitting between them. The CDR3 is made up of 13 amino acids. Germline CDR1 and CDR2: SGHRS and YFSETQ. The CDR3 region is CASSLEDTGELFF. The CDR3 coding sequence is TGCGCCAGCAGCTTGGAGGACACCGGGGAGCTGTTTTTT.